The 25 T cell receptor beta chains reported below all come from one sample, sequenced in a study of control samples from healthy donors and cancer patients. The repertoire was sequenced with immunoSEQ multiplex PCR; TCRdb's copy has only in-frame clones and lacks some. The data show approximately 70,000 clones, roughly 90% seen once. The sequenced sample was PBMCs. These receptors all come from a man in his sixties with lung cancer.

The chain is built from TRBV6-5 and TRBJ2-5; D is unclear. CDR1 and CDR2 (germline): MNHEY, SVGAGI. V was pared by 1 base and J by 4 bases, with 7 bases between. The CDR3 length is 13 residues. The CDR3 nucleotides read TGTGCCAGCAGTTACTTTGGAGCAGAGACCCAGTACTTC. Protein sequence: CASSYFGAETQYF.

The chain couples TRBV30 to TRBJ2-3; 9 nucleotides match TRBD1. Germline CDR1 reads GTSNPN; CDR2 reads SVGIG (reference sequence). The V and J ends lost 5 bases and 1 base, in that order; junction bases with no gene match: 4. This CDR3 has 14 residues. In DNA form, the CDR3 reads TGTGCCTGGGTCCGGGACAGGGGCACAGATACGCAGTATTTT. Translating gives CAWVRDRGTDTQYF.

The V gene is TRBV10-1, the J gene TRBJ2-1; 9 positions agree with TRBD1. There are 16 residues in the CDR3. V lost 4 bases, J lost 5 bases, and 9 bases stayed unmatched. Germline V gene lookup returns CDR1 WNHNN and CDR2 SYGVQD (reference sequence). The CDR3 nucleotides read TGCGCCAGCAGTGGAAATCCCGGGACAGGGAACAATGAGCAGTTCTTC. Protein sequence: CASSGNPGTGNNEQFF.

This chain joins TRBV7-2 and TRBJ1-6; 9 bases align to TRBD1. J was trimmed by 9 bases and V by 5 bases; bases with no gene match: 8. The CDR3 contains 15 residues. Germline V CDR1 and CDR2: SGHTA, FQGNSA. CDR3 in DNA: TGTGCCAGCAGCCAGATGGGACAGGGAGGTTCACCCCTCCACTTT. It yields the protein CASSQMGQGGSPLHF.

The V gene is TRBV10-1, the J gene TRBJ2-3; 8 nucleotides line up with TRBD1. After removal of 9 bases from V and 2 bases from J, the junction contained 19 bases not matched to a gene. Germline V lookup: CDR1 WNHNN, CDR2 SYGVQD (reference sequence). The CDR3 is 18 amino acids. The CDR3 is CASSPKASTGVYTDTQYF. The DNA for the CDR3 is TGCGCCAGTTCACCAAAAGCCTCGACAGGGGTATACACAGATACGCAGTATTTT.

This clone was recorded only once. This rearrangement joins TRBV19 to TRBJ1-1, with D unresolved. The CDR3 has 14 amino acids. Trimming took off 10 bases at V and 1 base at J, with 16 bases between the two ends. Germline-derived CDR1 and CDR2 are LNHDA and SQIVND (reference sequence). The CDR3 loop is CATAMGPANTEAFF. CDR3 in DNA: TGTGCCACAGCAATGGGTCCCGCGAACACTGAAGCTTTCTTT.

CDR3 residues: CASSLGGTGELFF. The DNA for the CDR3 is TGTGCCAGCAGCTTAGGGGGCACCGGGGAGCTGTTTTTT. This sequence joins TRBV7-6 and TRBJ2-2, with D unclear. Looked up from germline, CDR1 is SGHVS and CDR2 is FNYEAQ. This CDR3 has 13 residues. The V end lost 1 base, the J end lost 4 bases, and 4 bases lay between the germline ends.

This clone was counted only a few times. The genes are TRBV5-8 and TRBJ1-2; unclear D gene. The CDR3 length is 15 residues. Trimming cost V 7 bases and J 4 bases, with 20 bases left between them. Germline CDR1 is SGHTS and CDR2 is YDEGEE. CDR3: CASLSGLSFLYGYTF. For the CDR3, the DNA is TGTGCCAGCCTTTCCGGGCTCTCCTTTCTCTATGGCTACACCTTC.

The chain uses TRBV7-3 and TRBJ2-2; D is possibly TRBD2 (6 bases). The CDR3 loop spans 13 amino acids. Germline V CDR1 and CDR2: SGHTA, FQGTGA. The V and J ends lost 5 bases and 6 bases respectively, with 10 bases between them. CDR3 region: CASSRGIAGELFF. CDR3 DNA sequence: TGTGCCAGCAGCCGCGGGATCGCCGGGGAGCTGTTTTTT.

V gene TRBV7-2 combines with J gene TRBJ1-5; D unresolved. CDR1 and CDR2 from the germline V gene are SGHTA and FQGNSA. The CDR3 has 13 residues. The V end lost 4 bases, the J end lost 5 bases, and 9 bases lay between the germline ends. The CDR3 coding sequence is TGTGCCAGCAGCTCACTTGGGGATCAGCCCCAGCATTTT. It specifies CASSSLGDQPQHF. Full variable domain (rest looked up from reference TRBV7-2 and TRBJ1-5): GAGVSQSPSNKVTEKGKDVELRCDPISGHTALYWYRQSLGQGLEFLIYFQGNSAPDKSGLPSDRFSAERTGGSVSTLTIQRTQQEDSAVYLCASSSLGDQPQHFGDGTRLSIL.

This rearrangement joins TRBV10-3 to TRBJ1-1; D gene uncertain. Germline lookup yields CDR1 ENHRY and CDR2 SYGVKD. The CDR3 is 15 residues long. Trimming took off 6 bases at V and 3 bases at J, with 17 bases between the two ends. CDR3 in DNA: TGTGCCATCAGGGGCCTACTTGGTAGCGACACTGAAGCTTTCTTT. This encodes CAIRGLLGSDTEAFF.

The CDR3 sequence: CASSRFRRNITYEQYV. DNA of the CDR3: TGTGCCAGCAGCCGTTTCCGGCGGAATATAACCTACGAGCAGTACGTC. The chain is built from TRBV7-3 and TRBJ2-7; the D is unclear. Trimming cost V 5 bases and J 2 bases, with 19 bases left between them. The CDR3 has 16 amino acids. CDR1 SGHTA and CDR2 FQGTGA come from the germline V gene.

The chain couples TRBV3-1 (or the pseudogene TRBV3-2) to TRBJ1-2; D not certain. The CDR3 is 14 amino acids. Germline CDR1 and CDR2: LGHDT and YNNKEL (reference sequence). The germline V and J ends were trimmed by 4 bases and 0 bases, with 9 bases remaining between them. The CDR3 loop is CASSPDGANYGYTF. DNA of the CDR3: TGTGCCAGCAGCCCGGACGGAGCTAACTATGGCTACACCTTC.

V usage is TRBV6-4 and J usage is TRBJ1-6; a possible D gene is TRBD1 (5 bases). Germline V gene sequence: CDR1 MRHNA, CDR2 SNTAGT. The CDR3 has 15 amino acids. With 6 bases removed from V and 3 bases from J, the gap between germline ends came to 12 bases. The DNA for the CDR3 is TGTGCCAGCAGCCCAGGGTCCGGCTATAATTCACCCCTCCACTTT. Protein sequence: CASSPGSGYNSPLHF.

The J gene is TRBJ1-2, the V gene TRBV12-3 or TRBV12-4; maybe TRBD1 (5 bases). CDR3 length: 13 residues. The V end was cut by 3 bases, the J end by 4 bases, with 9 bases between. The CDR3 sequence: CASSLGQGYGYTF. The CDR3 DNA follows: TGTGCCAGCAGTTTGGGGCAGGGCTATGGCTACACCTTC.

J is TRBJ2-6 and V is TRBV18; D is undetermined. Germline lookup yields CDR1 KGHSH and CDR2 LQKENI. CDR3 length equals 13 residues. The V gene lost 0 bases and the J gene lost 3 bases, with 0 bases spanning the gap. The CDR3 coding sequence is TGTGCCAGCTCACCACCTGGGGCCAACGTCCTGACTTTC. This encodes CASSPPGANVLTF.

This chain links TRBV6-5 with TRBJ2-1; a possible D gene is TRBD1 (6 bases). Trimming pared 6 bases from V and 2 bases from J, leaving 14 bases between. Germline values: CDR1 MNHEY, CDR2 SVGAGI. There are 15 residues in the CDR3. CDR3 sequence reads: CASRTRQETYNEQFF. The CDR3, as DNA: TGTGCCAGCAGGACCCGACAGGAAACCTACAATGAGCAGTTCTTC.

The genes are TRBV30 and TRBJ1-6; perhaps TRBD1 as D (5 bases). V gave up 0 bases and J gave up 7 bases, with 16 bases separating them. The CDR3 sequence is 16 residues long. Germline V gene sequence: CDR1 GTSNPN, CDR2 SVGIG (reference sequence). CDR3 protein: CAWSVSVGDLNSPLHF. CDR3 bases: TGTGCCTGGAGTGTAAGTGTAGGGGACTTAAATTCACCCCTCCACTTT.

The chain recombines TRBV7-2 with TRBJ1-2; D may be TRBD1 (5 bases). The V end lost 2 bases, the J end lost 3 bases, and 7 bases lay between the germline ends. Germline V gene lookup returns CDR1 SGHTA and CDR2 FQGNSA. This CDR3 region has 13 residues. CDR3 DNA: TGTGCCAGCAGCTTACAGGGCCACTATGGCTACACCTTC. It codes for CASSLQGHYGYTF.

The gene calls are TRBV6-6 and TRBJ1-2; maybe TRBD1 (6 bases). The germline CDR1 and CDR2 sequences are MNHNY and SVGAGI (reference sequence). The CDR3 contains 15 residues. Trimming stripped 0 bases from V and 4 bases from J, with 12 bases between. CDR3 sequence: CASSYSLDRPYGYTF. The CDR3 coding sequence is TGTGCCAGCAGTTACTCCCTTGACAGGCCCTATGGCTACACCTTC.

About this clone itself: Relative to the germline gene, one junction end is altered; a read error may explain this. The rearrangement uses TRBV29-1 and TRBJ2-5; 7 bases agree with TRBD1. The length of the CDR3 is 13 residues. Germline lookup yields CDR1 SQVTM and CDR2 ANQGSEA. CDR3 nucleotides: TGCAGCGTTGAAGATCGAAGTCGGACAGGCCGCGACTTC. Its translation: CSVEDRSRTGRDF.

V and J are TRBV11-2 and TRBJ2-7; D is ambiguous. The ends were cut back, 1 base at V and 0 bases at J, with 10 bases in the middle. The length of the CDR3 is 15 residues. Germline-derived CDR1 and CDR2 are SGHAT and FQNNGV. CDR3 residues: CASSLVPASSYEQYF. The CDR3 DNA reads TGTGCCAGCAGCTTAGTCCCTGCGAGCTCCTACGAGCAGTACTTC.

This chain links TRBV10-3 with TRBJ1-1; D is possibly TRBD1 (5 bases). The CDR3 loop spans 13 amino acids. The V end was cut by 7 bases, the J end by 1 base, with 10 bases between. The germline V gene encodes CDR1 ENHRY and CDR2 SYGVKD. The CDR3 region is CAINRQTNTEAFF. CDR3 DNA: TGTGCCATCAACCGACAGACGAACACTGAAGCTTTCTTT.

The CDR3 bases are TGTGCCAGCAGTTACGTCAGCGGAGCTTTCTTT. Translation gives CASSYVSGAFF. V usage is TRBV6-6 and J usage is TRBJ1-1; no reliable D call. From germline, CDR1 is MNHNY and CDR2 SVGAGI (reference sequence). The CDR3 totals 11 residues. V gave up 2 bases and J gave up 10 bases, with 8 bases separating them.

V and J are TRBV2 and TRBJ2-7; 8 bases match TRBD1. V shed 6 bases and J 2 bases; nucleotides not matched to a gene: 3. The CDR3 length is 13 residues. In germline, CDR1 is SNHLY, CDR2 FYNNEI. The CDR3 sequence: CASRRTGTYEQYV. The CDR3 coding sequence is TGTGCCAGCAGGCGGACAGGGACCTACGAGCAGTACGTC.